The 13 T cell receptor beta chains below were found in one sample sequenced in a study of OX40 agonist ivuxolimab in advanced cancers. Method: immunoSEQ multiplex PCR; TCRdb's copy keeps in-frame clones and lacks some. Of roughly 93,000 clones in the sample, approximately 80% are singletons; the top ten hold around 5%. Sample: CD4+ or CD8+ T cells sorted from blood, taken in a trial of the OX40 agonist ivuxolimab. The source of these receptors is an adult with an advanced solid tumor such as melanoma, head and neck, liver or kidney cancer.

The chain links TRBV7-9 to TRBJ2-7; 8 nucleotides agree with TRBD2. The germline CDR1 and CDR2 sequences are SEHNR and FQNEAQ (reference sequence). This CDR3 has 15 residues. V lost 3 bases, J lost 0 bases, and 4 bases stayed unmatched. CDR3 DNA: TGTGCCAGCAGCTTCCTTAGCGGGGCCTCCTACGAGCAGTACTTC. It translates to CASSFLSGASYEQYF.

This rearrangement joins TRBV30 to TRBJ1-5; D not resolved. This CDR3 is 15 amino acids long. Trimming shortened V by 0 bases and J by 2 bases, and 11 bases separated the two germline ends. Per the germline V gene, CDR1 is GTSNPN and CDR2 is SVGIG (reference sequence). In nucleotides, the CDR3 is TGTGCCTGGAGTGTAGGGCGGCCTGGCAATCAGCCCCAGCATTTT. Encoded protein: CAWSVGRPGNQPQHF.

Only one count was recorded for this clone. The chain is built from TRBV11-2 and TRBJ2-2; the match to TRBD1 covers 7 bases. Germline loops: CDR1 SGHAT, CDR2 FQNNGV. The CDR3 sequence is 16 residues long. The V gene end was trimmed by 3 bases and the J gene end by 3 bases; junction bases not matched to a gene: 7. The CDR3 is CASSLGQGVYTGELFF. For the CDR3, the DNA is TGTGCCAGCAGCTTGGGTCAGGGGGTCTACACCGGGGAGCTGTTTTTT.

This chain links TRBV10-1 with TRBJ1-1, with 9 bases that match TRBD1. V dropped 0 bases and J dropped 3; count of bases not matched to a gene: 2. The CDR3 covers 15 residues. CDR1 and CDR2 from the germline V gene are WNHNN and SYGVQD (reference sequence). The CDR3 reads CASSESYRGHTEAFF. The CDR3 nucleotides are TGCGCCAGCAGTGAGTCTTACAGGGGGCACACTGAAGCTTTCTTT.

The count of this clone is one. The chain couples TRBV5-6 to TRBJ1-2, with D perhaps matching TRBD1 (5 bases). The CDR3 runs 16 residues. The ends were cut back, 2 bases at V and 4 bases at J, with 18 bases in the middle. Germline V gives CDR1 SGHDT, CDR2 YYEEEE. As DNA, the CDR3 is TGTGCCAGCAGCTTCGGGACGGACGGTGTCTCCTATGGCTACACCTTC. Protein: CASSFGTDGVSYGYTF.

The rearrangement links TRBV7-2 to TRBJ2-7; 7 bases line up with TRBD2. V trimming: 1 base; J trimming: 0 bases; junction bases outside the gene matches: 3. Germline CDR1 reads SGHTA; CDR2 reads FQGNSA. The CDR3 sequence is 15 residues long. The CDR3 nucleotides read TGTGCCAGCAGCTTAGGGGGGACTACCTCCTACGAGCAGTACTTC. Protein: CASSLGGTTSYEQYF.

This chain links TRBV6-1 with TRBJ1-4, with 9 positions matching TRBD1. Germline lookup yields CDR1 MNHNS and CDR2 SASEGT. The CDR3 has 14 residues. J lost 4 bases, V lost 11 bases, and 8 bases had no gene match. The CDR3 coding sequence is TGTGCCGCTATGAGGGACAGGGATAATGAAAAACTGTTTTTT. Protein product: CAAMRDRDNEKLFF.

J is TRBJ2-3 and V is TRBV5-1; D unresolved. The germline V and J ends were trimmed by 2 bases and 5 bases, with 9 bases remaining between them. The CDR3 spans 13 residues. Per germline, CDR1 SGHRS and CDR2 YFSETQ. The chain's CDR3 is CASSFLGGDTQYF. Written as DNA, the CDR3 is TGCGCCAGCAGCTTCTTAGGCGGAGATACGCAGTATTTT.

The chain carries TRBV7-6 and TRBJ2-7; 9 bases map to TRBD1. The CDR3 is 14 residues long. CDR1 and CDR2 from the germline V gene are SGHVS and FNYEAQ. The V gene end was trimmed by 2 bases and the J gene end by 6 bases; junction bases not matched to a gene: 5. The CDR3 region has the DNA TGTGCCAGCAGCTTATTAGTGGACAGGGGCGAGCAGTACTTC. Translating it yields CASSLLVDRGEQYF.

The V gene is TRBV27, the J gene TRBJ2-1; 8 nucleotides match TRBD2. Germline trimming cut 3 bases from V and 10 bases from J; bases unmatched to any gene: 5. Germline CDR1 is MNHEY and CDR2 is SMNVEV (reference sequence). The CDR3 extends over 13 amino acids. The CDR3 DNA follows: TGTGCCAGCAGTTTGCGGGGGGCTGAGGAGCAGTTCTTC. Translation gives CASSLRGAEEQFF.

The genes are TRBV5-1 and TRBJ1-1, with unresolved D. CDR1 and CDR2 (germline): SGHRS, YFSETQ. The germline V and J ends were trimmed by 0 bases and 8 bases, with 11 bases remaining between them. CDR3 size: 13 residues. In nucleotides, the CDR3 is TGCGCCAGCAGCTTGGAAGGCAGACAAGAAGCTTTCTTT. This sequence encodes CASSLEGRQEAFF.

This chain links TRBV9 with TRBJ2-5; tentative D call: TRBD1 (6 bases). This CDR3 region has 15 residues. V shed 0 bases and J shed 5 bases, with 14 bases lying between them. Germline values: CDR1 SGDLS, CDR2 YYNGEE. The CDR3 DNA sequence: TGTGCCAGCAGCGTAGATACAGGGTTTTGGGAGACCCAGTACTTC. Translation: CASSVDTGFWETQYF.

This clone came up once. The chain joins TRBV11-2 to TRBJ2-6; 9 bases are shared with TRBD1. V dropped 1 base and J dropped 0; count of bases not matched to a gene: 7. The CDR3 has 19 residues. CDR1 SGHAT and CDR2 FQNNGV come from the germline V gene. CDR3 nucleotide sequence: TGTGCCAGCAGCTTAGGTTGGACAGGGGCCTCCTCTGGGGCCAACGTCCTGACTTTC. Translating gives CASSLGWTGASSGANVLTF.